This T cell receptor (beta chain) was captured in a study of CD8 T cells in Susac syndrome. Germline CDR1 is ENHRY and CDR2 is SYGVKD. The CDR3 is made up of 12 amino acids. Random hexamers were used to reverse transcribe about 0.5 to 1 ug of RNA. TCRdb re-called the immunoSEQ multiplex PCR reads through MiXCR, storing one row per CDR3 protein. This sample yields about 140,000 distinct CDR3 sequences, of which 95% are seen a single time; more than 0.11% belongs to the top ten. The chain carries TRBV10-3 and TRBJ1-2, with a weak D call TRBD1 (6 bases). The receptor's source is a human donor with Susac syndrome. Sequencing was carried out using CD4+ T cells from PBMCs. Here the CDR3 DNA reads TGTGCATCCGCAGTCCAGGGGTATGGCTACACCTTC. Translating it yields CASAVQGYGYTF.